The rows below give T cell receptor beta chains drawn from one sample of a study of CD8+CD57+ T cells in acquired aplastic anemia. One entry per CDR3 protein, called by TCRdb with MiXCR from the reads. This sample has roughly 38,000 distinct CDR3 sequences, with 75% to 85% found just once. The sample was sorted CD4+, CD8+, or CD8+CD57+ T cells (not recorded which) from PBMCs. The receptor source for this set is a human donor in good health, serving as a control. CDR3s include the opening cysteine and the closing phenylalanine or tryptophan. Each record gives: J gene, clone size, V gene, D gene, CDR3 DNA, CDR3 protein. The D gene is left open where the match is weak. Expanded clones get a size class; other rows say once, few or many, or leave the size out.

J gene: TRBJ2-7; clone size: once; V gene: TRBV24-1; D gene: TRBD1; CDR3 DNA: TGTGCCACCAGTGATTCGAGCCTGACAGGGTCCTACGAGCAGTACTTC; CDR3 protein: CATSDSSLTGSYEQYF
J gene: TRBJ2-5; clone size: .; V gene: TRBV7-2; D gene: .; CDR3 DNA: TGTGCCAGCAGGGACGTTGAGAGCCAGTACTTC; CDR3 protein: CASRDVESQYF
J gene: TRBJ2-7; clone size: .; V gene: TRBV2; D gene: .; CDR3 DNA: TGTGCCAGCAGTGGAAACTTATTTTACGAGCAGTACTTC; CDR3 protein: CASSGNLFYEQYF
J gene: TRBJ2-7; clone size: .; V gene: TRBV19; D gene: .; CDR3 DNA: TGTGCCAGTAGTAGAGGACCAGTCTACGAGCAGTACTTC; CDR3 protein: CASSRGPVYEQYF
J gene: TRBJ1-2; clone size: .; V gene: TRBV10-3; D gene: .; CDR3 DNA: TGTGCCATCACTAAGGGGGATGGCTACACCTTC; CDR3 protein: CAITKGDGYTF
J gene: TRBJ2-7; clone size: once; V gene: TRBV11-2; D gene: .; CDR3 DNA: TGTGCCAGCAGCACCGCGCAGGGGCTAGGGGAGCAGTACTTC; CDR3 protein: CASSTAQGLGEQYF
J gene: TRBJ1-6; clone size: .; V gene: TRBV10-3; D gene: .; CDR3 DNA: TGTGCCATCAGGCGGGGGCTCGAGTCACCCCTCCACTTT; CDR3 protein: CAIRRGLESPLHF
J gene: TRBJ1-2; clone size: once; V gene: TRBV2; D gene: .; CDR3 DNA: TGTGCCAGCAGAACAGTACAGGGTCGATATGGCTACACCTTC; CDR3 protein: CASRTVQGRYGYTF
J gene: TRBJ1-1; clone size: .; V gene: TRBV25-1; D gene: TRBD1; CDR3 DNA: TGTGCCAGCAGTGGACAGGGGGTGACTGAAGCTTTCTTT; CDR3 protein: CASSGQGVTEAFF
J gene: TRBJ2-1; clone size: .; V gene: TRBV11-2; D gene: TRBD2; CDR3 DNA: TGTGCCAGCAGCTTAAGGCGGGGGGGTAGGAATGAGCAGTTCTTC; CDR3 protein: CASSLRRGGRNEQFF
J gene: TRBJ1-2; clone size: .; V gene: TRBV29-1; D gene: TRBD1; CDR3 DNA: TGCAGCGTTGGGGAGGGACAGAGCTATGGCTACACCTTC; CDR3 protein: CSVGEGQSYGYTF
J gene: TRBJ2-5; clone size: .; V gene: TRBV9; D gene: .; CDR3 DNA: TGTGCCAGCAGCGTAGGAATTAGCGAAGAGACCCAGTACTTC; CDR3 protein: CASSVGISEETQYF
J gene: TRBJ2-1; clone size: .; V gene: TRBV4-3; D gene: TRBD2; CDR3 DNA: TGCGCCAGCAGCCAAGAGGGACTAGCGGGGGGGGATGAGCAGTTCTTC; CDR3 protein: CASSQEGLAGGDEQFF
J gene: TRBJ2-5; clone size: .; V gene: TRBV10-2; D gene: TRBD1; CDR3 DNA: TGCGCCAGCCAAGGGACAGGGACGGAGACCCAGTACTTC; CDR3 protein: CASQGTGTETQYF
J gene: TRBJ2-7; clone size: .; V gene: TRBV7-9; D gene: TRBD1; CDR3 DNA: TGTGCCAGCAGCGCAGGGGGACGATACGAGCAGTACTTC; CDR3 protein: CASSAGGRYEQYF
J gene: TRBJ1-5; clone size: .; V gene: TRBV29-1; D gene: .; CDR3 DNA: TGCAGCGTCACCGGGACGGGTAGCAATCAGCCCCAGCATTTT; CDR3 protein: CSVTGTGSNQPQHF
J gene: TRBJ2-5; clone size: once; V gene: TRBV7-2; D gene: .; CDR3 DNA: TGTGCCAGCAGGGTCGGTGCCGAGACCCAGTACTTC; CDR3 protein: CASRVGAETQYF
J gene: TRBJ2-3; clone size: .; V gene: TRBV20-1; D gene: TRBD2; CDR3 DNA: TGCAGTGCTATTTCGGGGGGGGCCAGGACAGATACGCAGTATTTT; CDR3 protein: CSAISGGARTDTQYF
J gene: TRBJ1-2; clone size: once; V gene: TRBV2; D gene: TRBD1; CDR3 DNA: TGTGCCAGCAGCCGTCTTTCGGACAGGGATGGCTACACCTTC; CDR3 protein: CASSRLSDRDGYTF
J gene: TRBJ2-3; clone size: .; V gene: TRBV20-1; D gene: .; CDR3 DNA: TGCAGTGCTAGAGATGGGCGGGGAAGAGATACGCAGTATTTT; CDR3 protein: CSARDGRGRDTQYF
J gene: TRBJ1-1; clone size: .; V gene: TRBV7-8; D gene: .; CDR3 DNA: TGTGCCAGCAGCCCCACCGGGGGTGGCCTAAACACTGAAGCTTTCTTT; CDR3 protein: CASSPTGGGLNTEAFF
J gene: TRBJ2-1; clone size: .; V gene: TRBV20-1; D gene: .; CDR3 DNA: TGCAATGCGGCGGGTCCTCCCAGCTCCTACAATGAGCAGTTCTTC; CDR3 protein: CNAAGPPSSYNEQFF
J gene: TRBJ1-2; clone size: .; V gene: TRBV4-2; D gene: .; CDR3 DNA: TGTGCCAGCAGCTTAGAGGGGTTTGGCTACACCTTC; CDR3 protein: CASSLEGFGYTF
J gene: TRBJ1-2; clone size: few; V gene: TRBV7-8; D gene: .; CDR3 DNA: TGTGCCAGCAGCTTCCGGCAGTACTATGGCTACACCTTC; CDR3 protein: CASSFRQYYGYTF
J gene: TRBJ2-1; clone size: once; V gene: TRBV15; D gene: TRBD1; CDR3 DNA: TGTGCCACCAGCAGAGATCCACCCGGGGACAGTGAGCAGTTCTTC; CDR3 protein: CATSRDPPGDSEQFF
J gene: TRBJ1-5; clone size: .; V gene: TRBV5-6; D gene: .; CDR3 DNA: TGTGCCAGCAGCTTATCGGTCACCATGGGGAATCAGCTCCAGCATTTT; CDR3 protein: CASSLSVTMGNQLQHF
J gene: TRBJ2-3; clone size: .; V gene: TRBV5-1; D gene: .; CDR3 DNA: TGCGCCAGCAGCTTGGGGACTAGCACAGATACGCAGTATTTT; CDR3 protein: CASSLGTSTDTQYF
J gene: TRBJ1-6; clone size: .; V gene: TRBV7-9; D gene: TRBD1; CDR3 DNA: TGTGCCAGCAGCCCAGACAGGGAGCTCCACTTT; CDR3 protein: CASSPDRELHF
J gene: TRBJ1-1; clone size: .; V gene: TRBV29-1; D gene: .; CDR3 DNA: TGCAGCGTTGAAGGGGTAGCCAATGAAGCTTTCTTT; CDR3 protein: CSVEGVANEAFF
J gene: TRBJ2-3; clone size: medium-sized; V gene: TRBV6-2/TRBV6-3; D gene: .; CDR3 DNA: TGTGCCAGTCAAGGTTACACAGATACGCAGTATTTT; CDR3 protein: CASQGYTDTQYF
J gene: TRBJ1-5; clone size: .; V gene: TRBV9; D gene: TRBD1; CDR3 DNA: TGTGCCAGCAGCTCGGGGGACAGGGAGGTTAGTCAGCCCCAGCATTTT; CDR3 protein: CASSSGDREVSQPQHF
J gene: TRBJ2-1; clone size: few; V gene: TRBV2; D gene: TRBD2; CDR3 DNA: TGTGCCAGCAGTCGGACTAGCGGGGGGTACAATGAGCAGTTCTTC; CDR3 protein: CASSRTSGGYNEQFF
J gene: TRBJ1-2; clone size: .; V gene: TRBV15; D gene: .; CDR3 DNA: TGTGCCACCAGCAGAGATCTCTGGGGGTCTGGGCAGAGTGGCTACACCTTC; CDR3 protein: CATSRDLWGSGQSGYTF
J gene: TRBJ1-1; clone size: .; V gene: TRBV12-3/TRBV12-4; D gene: .; CDR3 DNA: TGTGCCAGCAGTTTTATGGACGGGAACACTGAAGCTTTCTTT; CDR3 protein: CASSFMDGNTEAFF
J gene: TRBJ2-7; clone size: .; V gene: TRBV4-2; D gene: .; CDR3 DNA: TGTGCCAGCAGCCACGAATCTCACGAGCAGTACTTC; CDR3 protein: CASSHESHEQYF
J gene: TRBJ2-3; clone size: .; V gene: TRBV29-1; D gene: TRBD1; CDR3 DNA: TGCAGCGCCCGCCAGACAGGGAGTACAGGTACGCAGTATTTT; CDR3 protein: CSARQTGSTGTQYF
J gene: TRBJ2-1; clone size: .; V gene: TRBV13; D gene: TRBD1; CDR3 DNA: TGTGCCAGATTGGTTAAGGGACAGGGGGCGGGTGAGCAGTTCTTC; CDR3 protein: CARLVKGQGAGEQFF
J gene: TRBJ2-7; clone size: .; V gene: TRBV15; D gene: TRBD1; CDR3 DNA: TGTGCCACCAGCAGAGATACCGGGACAGGGCTTTACGAGCAGTACTTC; CDR3 protein: CATSRDTGTGLYEQYF
J gene: TRBJ2-7; clone size: .; V gene: TRBV10-3; D gene: .; CDR3 DNA: TGTGCCATCAGTGGATCAGGAAGACACTCCTACGAGCAGTACTTC; CDR3 protein: CAISGSGRHSYEQYF
J gene: TRBJ2-7; clone size: medium-sized; V gene: TRBV12-3/TRBV12-4; D gene: .; CDR3 DNA: TGTGCCAGCACGCCCGGGGGAGGGACAGCGGAGTACTTC; CDR3 protein: CASTPGGGTAEYF
J gene: TRBJ2-7; clone size: .; V gene: TRBV20-1; D gene: TRBD2; CDR3 DNA: TGCAGTGCTAGAGGGGGGGGGGACTCCTACGAGCAGTACTTC; CDR3 protein: CSARGGGDSYEQYF
J gene: TRBJ1-2; clone size: .; V gene: TRBV7-9; D gene: .; CDR3 DNA: TGTGCCAGCAGCCCCCCTAGGGGCTCTAACTATGGCTACACCTTC; CDR3 protein: CASSPPRGSNYGYTF
J gene: TRBJ2-5; clone size: .; V gene: TRBV29-1; D gene: .; CDR3 DNA: TGCAGCGCCGGCGGGGGCAGCCTGGCAGGGGAGACCCAGTACTTC; CDR3 protein: CSAGGGSLAGETQYF
J gene: TRBJ1-5; clone size: .; V gene: TRBV19; D gene: TRBD1; CDR3 DNA: TGTGCCAGTAGTCCACAGGGGGCGAGCAATCAGCCCCAGCATTTT; CDR3 protein: CASSPQGASNQPQHF
J gene: TRBJ1-5; clone size: .; V gene: TRBV20-1; D gene: TRBD1; CDR3 DNA: TGCAGTGCCAGACGGACAGGCGCTAGCAATCAGCCCCAGCATTTT; CDR3 protein: CSARRTGASNQPQHF
J gene: TRBJ2-3; clone size: .; V gene: TRBV24-1; D gene: .; CDR3 DNA: TGTGCCACCAGTGCAGAGGGAACTACTAGCACAGATACGCAGTATTTT; CDR3 protein: CATSAEGTTSTDTQYF
J gene: TRBJ2-5; clone size: .; V gene: TRBV20-1; D gene: .; CDR3 DNA: TGCAGTGCTCGCCGACGAGAGGAGACCCAGTACTTC; CDR3 protein: CSARRREETQYF
J gene: TRBJ1-1; clone size: few; V gene: TRBV7-9; D gene: TRBD1; CDR3 DNA: TGTGCCAGCAGCCCTACAGGGGACACTGAAGCTTTCTTT; CDR3 protein: CASSPTGDTEAFF
J gene: TRBJ2-5; clone size: .; V gene: TRBV25-1; D gene: .; CDR3 DNA: TGTGCCAGCAGTGAGGGCCGCCAGTCGGTGGGGGAAGAGACCCAGTACTTC; CDR3 protein: CASSEGRQSVGEETQYF
J gene: TRBJ1-6; clone size: .; V gene: TRBV12-3/TRBV12-4; D gene: TRBD1; CDR3 DNA: TGTGCCAGCAGCTCTCGGGGGACAGGGGTTTCACCCCTCCACTTT; CDR3 protein: CASSSRGTGVSPLHF
J gene: TRBJ1-6; clone size: .; V gene: TRBV28; D gene: .; CDR3 DNA: TGTGCCAGCAGTTATGTGGGCGAGAGCTCACCCCTCCACTTT; CDR3 protein: CASSYVGESSPLHF
J gene: TRBJ2-5; clone size: once; V gene: TRBV7-2; D gene: TRBD2; CDR3 DNA: TGTGCCAGCAGCACAAGGCTAGCGGGAGGTCAAGAGACCCAGTACTTC; CDR3 protein: CASSTRLAGGQETQYF
J gene: TRBJ2-1; clone size: .; V gene: TRBV25-1; D gene: TRBD2; CDR3 DNA: TGTGCCAGCACCTTTCCCGGGACTAGCGGTTACAATGAGCAGTTCTTC; CDR3 protein: CASTFPGTSGYNEQFF
J gene: TRBJ1-6; clone size: .; V gene: TRBV19; D gene: .; CDR3 DNA: TGTGCCAGTAAAAGGCAGGGCTATTCACCCCTCCACTTT; CDR3 protein: CASKRQGYSPLHF
J gene: TRBJ2-7; clone size: few; V gene: TRBV10-3; D gene: .; CDR3 DNA: TGTGCCATCAGTGAGTCTGCAGCCTACCGGTACGAGCAGTACTTC; CDR3 protein: CAISESAAYRYEQYF
J gene: TRBJ2-1; clone size: .; V gene: TRBV19; D gene: TRBD2; CDR3 DNA: TGTGCCAGTAGTATCGGACTAGTTATCGGTCGTGAGCAGTTCTTC; CDR3 protein: CASSIGLVIGREQFF
J gene: TRBJ1-1; clone size: .; V gene: TRBV14; D gene: TRBD1; CDR3 DNA: TGTGCCAGCAGCCTGACAGGGGGCTCAGCTGAAGCTTTCTTT; CDR3 protein: CASSLTGGSAEAFF
J gene: TRBJ2-5; clone size: .; V gene: TRBV7-9; D gene: TRBD1; CDR3 DNA: TGTGCCAGCAGCTTGGGACAGGCTATGTACCAAGAGACCCAGTACTTC; CDR3 protein: CASSLGQAMYQETQYF
J gene: TRBJ1-5; clone size: .; V gene: TRBV10-2; D gene: .; CDR3 DNA: TGCGCCAGCAGTGAGCGGCAGGGAAGGCAGCCCCAGCATTTT; CDR3 protein: CASSERQGRQPQHF
J gene: TRBJ1-6; clone size: .; V gene: TRBV5-5; D gene: TRBD1; CDR3 DNA: TGTGCCAGCAGCTTAGGGGACAGGGGGAATTCACCCCTCCACTTT; CDR3 protein: CASSLGDRGNSPLHF